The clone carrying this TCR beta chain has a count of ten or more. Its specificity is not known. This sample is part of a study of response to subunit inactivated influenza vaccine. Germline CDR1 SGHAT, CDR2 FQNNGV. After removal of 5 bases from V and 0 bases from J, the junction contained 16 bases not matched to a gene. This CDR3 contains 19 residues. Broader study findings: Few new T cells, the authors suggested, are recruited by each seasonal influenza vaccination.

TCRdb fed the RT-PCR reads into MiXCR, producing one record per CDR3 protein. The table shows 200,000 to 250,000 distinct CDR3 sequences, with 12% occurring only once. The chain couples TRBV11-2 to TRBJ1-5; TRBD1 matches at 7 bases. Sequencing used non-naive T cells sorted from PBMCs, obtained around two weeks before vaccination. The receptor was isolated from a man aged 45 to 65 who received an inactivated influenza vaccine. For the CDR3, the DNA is TGTGCCAGCAGCCTATACGGGACAGACCGACCGTATAGCAATCAGCCCCAGCATTTT. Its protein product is CASSLYGTDRPYSNQPQHF.